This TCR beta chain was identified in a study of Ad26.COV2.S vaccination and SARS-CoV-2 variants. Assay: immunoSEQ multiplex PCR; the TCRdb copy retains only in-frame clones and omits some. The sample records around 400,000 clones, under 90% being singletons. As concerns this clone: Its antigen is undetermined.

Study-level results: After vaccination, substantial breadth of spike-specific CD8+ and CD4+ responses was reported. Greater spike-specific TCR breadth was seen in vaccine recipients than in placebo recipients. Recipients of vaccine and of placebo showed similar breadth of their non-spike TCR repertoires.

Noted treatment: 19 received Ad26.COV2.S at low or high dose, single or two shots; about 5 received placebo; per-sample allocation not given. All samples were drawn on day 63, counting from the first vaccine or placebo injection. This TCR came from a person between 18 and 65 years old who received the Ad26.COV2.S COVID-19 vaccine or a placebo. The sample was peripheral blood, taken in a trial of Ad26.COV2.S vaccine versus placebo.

The CDR3 here is CASSPMRRDEQFF. Here the CDR3 DNA reads TGTGCCAGCAGCCCTATGCGACGGGATGAGCAGTTCTTC. The J gene is TRBJ2-1, the V gene TRBV3-1 (or the pseudogene TRBV3-2); D remains ambiguous. The V end was cut by 4 bases, the J end by 8 bases, with 12 bases between. The CDR3 has 13 amino acids. Germline CDR1 and CDR2: LGHDT and YNNKEL (reference sequence).